Below, 17 T cell receptor beta chains from the same sample are listed, as sequenced in a study of T cell responses to AZD1222 COVID-19 vaccine. Repertoires were generated with immunoSEQ multiplex PCR, while TCRdb's copy carries only in-frame clones and drops some. The sample records some 97,000 clones, just under 90% being singletons. The sequences come from peripheral blood, collected on day 0 of AZD1222 vaccination. The receptors were gathered from an adult in good health.

This chain joins TRBV5-1 and TRBJ2-3; the D gene is possibly TRBD2 (6 bases). This CDR3 region has 13 residues. The ends were cut back, 4 bases at V and 6 bases at J, with 12 bases in the middle. The germline V gene encodes CDR1 SGHRS and CDR2 YFSETQ. CDR3 sequence: CASSGGKLDTQYF. CDR3 DNA: TGCGCCAGCAGCGGCGGGAAATTGGATACGCAGTATTTT.

V and J are TRBV7-9 and TRBJ1-5; D is undetermined. Germline V gives CDR1 SEHNR, CDR2 FQNEAQ (reference sequence). V was shortened by 1 base and J by 6 bases, with 4 bases between the two germline ends. The CDR3 covers 12 residues. The CDR3 nucleotides are TGTGCCAGCAGCTTAGAGCGTCAGCCCCAGCATTTT. This sequence encodes CASSLERQPQHF.

This sequence joins TRBV9 and TRBJ2-7; no reliable D call. Germline loops: CDR1 SGDLS, CDR2 YYNGEE. The CDR3 contains 14 residues. Trimming left V 4 bases short and J 0 bases short, with 11 bases between. The CDR3 loop is CASSPLAYSYEQYF. In DNA form, the CDR3 reads TGTGCCAGCAGCCCCCTGGCCTACTCCTACGAGCAGTACTTC.

The rearrangement uses TRBV7-2 and TRBJ1-5; D is possibly TRBD1 (5 bases). The CDR3 covers 13 residues. CDR1 and CDR2 (germline): SGHTA, FQGNSA. The V gene lost 6 bases and the J gene lost 5 bases, with 11 bases spanning the gap. The CDR3 bases are TGTGCCAGCAGTTCACAGGAAGATCAGCCCCAGCATTTT. This translates into CASSSQEDQPQHF.

This clone appeared a single time. The chain is built from TRBV3-1 (or the pseudogene TRBV3-2) and TRBJ2-6, with 7 positions matching TRBD1. The CDR3 totals 16 residues. After removal of 1 base from V and 0 bases from J, the junction contained 0 bases not matched to a gene. Germline V gene lookup returns CDR1 LGHDT and CDR2 YNNKEL (reference sequence). CDR3 coding DNA: TGTGCCAGCAGCCAAGCAGGGGGCTCTGGGGCCAACGTCCTGACTTTC. Protein sequence: CASSQAGGSGANVLTF.

This chain joins TRBV2 and TRBJ2-7; TRBD2 agrees at 10 bases. The trim removed 5 bases at V and 4 bases at J, leaving 2 bases unmatched. Germline-derived CDR1 and CDR2 are SNHLY and FYNNEI. The CDR3 has 13 residues. The CDR3 sequence: CASSWTSGYEQYF. CDR3 DNA sequence: TGTGCCAGCAGTTGGACTAGCGGATACGAGCAGTACTTC.

The V gene is TRBV24-1, the J gene TRBJ2-1; 7 bases align to TRBD1. The CDR3 is 15 residues long. V dropped 1 base and J dropped 5; count of bases not matched to a gene: 4. CDR1 and CDR2 (germline): KGHDR, SFDVKD. CDR3 sequence: CATSDFRDRHNEQFF. The CDR3 nucleotides are TGTGCCACCAGTGATTTTAGGGACAGACACAATGAGCAGTTCTTC.

V and J are TRBV7-2 and TRBJ1-1; no clear D. Deletions cut 7 bases from V and 5 bases from J, with 11 bases between. From germline, CDR1 is SGHTA and CDR2 FQGNSA. This CDR3 region has 12 residues. This chain's CDR3 is CASTGEVTEAFF. The CDR3 coding sequence is TGTGCCAGCACCGGCGAGGTGACTGAAGCTTTCTTT.

This clone occurred once. This chain connects TRBV6-5 to TRBJ1-2; D unclear. This CDR3 comprises 13 residues. The V end was cut by 5 bases, the J end by 6 bases, with 13 bases between. In germline, CDR1 is MNHEY, CDR2 SVGAGI. CDR3 nucleotides: TGTGCCAGCAGTCTCGGCTCAACTCATGGCTACACCTTC. This sequence encodes CASSLGSTHGYTF.

The chain carries TRBV7-2 and TRBJ1-2, with D perhaps matching TRBD1 (6 bases). This CDR3 contains 15 residues. V lost 1 base and J 3 bases, leaving 12 bases between the germline ends. Germline CDR1 reads SGHTA; CDR2 reads FQGNSA. CDR3 loop: CASSLGQGIYYGYTF. CDR3 DNA: TGTGCCAGCAGCTTAGGTCAGGGGATTTACTATGGCTACACCTTC.

Here the CDR3 DNA reads TGTGCCAGCAGCTTCTCGCAGGGTAGGGCTGAAGCTTTCTTT. Its protein product is CASSFSQGRAEAFF. The V and J genes are TRBV7-9 and TRBJ1-1; a possible D gene is TRBD1 (5 bases). The CDR3 is made up of 14 amino acids. The V gene lost 3 bases and the J gene lost 6 bases, with 14 bases spanning the gap. Germline-derived CDR1 and CDR2 are SEHNR and FQNEAQ (reference sequence).

The V and J genes are TRBV6-5 and TRBJ2-3, with TRBD2 matching 9 bases. Germline V gene lookup returns CDR1 MNHEY and CDR2 SVGAGI. This CDR3 spans 15 amino acids. V lost 5 bases, J lost 2 bases, and 5 bases stayed unmatched. The CDR3 coding sequence is TGTGCCAGCAGTCCGCTAGCGGGGATCACAGATACGCAGTATTTT. It translates to CASSPLAGITDTQYF.

The chain is built from TRBV7-8 and TRBJ1-5; D gene unclear. The V and J ends lost 3 bases and 0 bases respectively, with 12 bases between them. Germline CDR1 is SGHVS and CDR2 is FQNEAQ. This CDR3 is 16 amino acids long. CDR3: CASSFGVSHSNQPQHF. The CDR3 region has the DNA TGTGCCAGCAGCTTTGGGGTCTCACATAGCAATCAGCCCCAGCATTTT.

This clone was seen only a few times. V and J are TRBV13 and TRBJ1-4, with D uncertain. The CDR3 runs to 15 residues. The V end lost 6 bases, the J end lost 8 bases, and 19 bases lay between the germline ends. In germline, CDR1 is PRHDT, CDR2 FYEKMQ (reference sequence). CDR3 nucleotides: TGTGCCAGCAGTCGATCAGGCGTTTTGGGGGAAAAACTGTTTTTT. Amino acid sequence: CASSRSGVLGEKLFF.

The V and J genes are TRBV9 and TRBJ1-2, with TRBD1 matching 9 bases. Losses at the gene ends were 3 bases for V and 13 bases for J; bases not matched to a gene: 1. The CDR3 extends over 10 amino acids. The germline V gene has CDR1 SGDLS and CDR2 YYNGEE. This CDR3 reads CASSGDRATF. Written as DNA, the CDR3 is TGTGCCAGCAGCGGGGACAGGGCCACCTTC.

The table lists this clone with a count of one. In nucleotides, the CDR3 is TGTGCCAGCAGCCGGGACAGGAACTATGGCTACACCTTC. Translating it yields CASSRDRNYGYTF. V and J are TRBV5-4 and TRBJ1-2, with 8 bases matching TRBD1. CDR1 is SGHNT, CDR2 YYREEE, per germline (reference sequence). The CDR3 consists of 13 residues. Unmatched junction bases numbered 1, after V lost 4 bases and J lost 2 bases.

This chain links TRBV27 with TRBJ2-1, with no clear D. The germline gives CDR1 MNHEY, CDR2 SMNVEV (reference sequence). This CDR3 is 14 amino acids long. V lost 4 bases, J lost 0 bases, and 7 bases lay in between. CDR3 DNA: TGTGCCAGCAGTTCGCGGACCTCCTACAATGAGCAGTTCTTC. Encoded protein: CASSSRTSYNEQFF.